This paragraph reports one T cell receptor (beta chain). RNA totalling about 0.5 to 1 ug underwent reverse transcription with random hexamers. TCRdb reprocessed the immunoSEQ multiplex PCR reads with MiXCR, giving one entry per CDR3 protein. Of about 160,000 distinct CDR3 sequences in the sample, approximately 93% are singletons; the top ten hold roughly 0.099%. TEMRA cells underwent FACS enrichment and CD8+ and CD4+ T cells underwent negative isolation. The data stem from a study of CD8 T cells in Susac syndrome. CDR3 length: 14 amino acids. Trimming took 7 bases from V and 3 from J, leaving 15 bases between them. Looked up from germline, CDR1 is PRHDT and CDR2 is FYEKMQ (reference sequence).

The rearrangement joins TRBV13 to TRBJ1-2; no reliable D call. Specimen: CD4+ T cells from PBMCs. This clonotype originated in a human donor with multiple sclerosis. The CDR3 region has the DNA TGTGCCAGCATTCGGGTCGGCTGGGACTATGGCTACACCTTC. Its protein product is CASIRVGWDYGYTF.